Described below is a single TCR beta chain sequence and its context. This record comes from a study of regulatory T cells in long-lasting Graves disease. Across the study: Graves' patients who were just diagnosed had used antithyroid drugs for under 3 months.

Noted time point: newly diagnosed GD, antithyroid drugs for less than 3 months. TCR sequences were obtained from RNA taken from PBMCs. Libraries of TCR beta came from iRepertoire HTBI primers plus Arm-PCR of CDR3 regions. TCRdb passed the multiplex PCR reads through MiXCR, listing each CDR3 protein once. The sample holds about 320,000 distinct CDR3 sequences, roughly 18% seen once. Germline V CDR1 and CDR2: SGHDT, YYEEEE. Trimming stripped 0 bases from V and 3 bases from J, with 8 bases between. The CDR3 is 14 residues long. The sample was peripheral blood mononuclear cells (PBMCs), taken at new diagnosis, from a patient treated with antithyroid drugs. The sequence came from a female donor with Graves disease. The chain combines TRBV5-6 with TRBJ2-3, with D possibly matching TRBD1 (5 bases). CDR3 loop: CASSLADITDTQYF. DNA for the CDR3: TGTGCCAGCAGCTTGGCGGACATTACAGATACGCAGTATTTT.